This entry lists 10 T cell receptor beta chains sequenced from one sample in a study of cytomegalovirus exposure and HLA in healthy donors. A multiplex PCR was run with 60 Vbeta primers and 13 Jbeta primers. Here immunoSEQ multiplex PCR was the method, and the copy in TCRdb shows in-frame clones only, minus some. The sample has more than 35,000 clones. The sample was PBMCs. The receptors were gathered from a man under 40 in good health and CMV-seronegative.

The CDR3 bases are TGTGCCAGCAGGCGCCCGGGGGGTGGGAACACTGAAGCTTTCTTT. Protein sequence: CASRRPGGGNTEAFF. The chain links TRBV28 to TRBJ1-1; perhaps TRBD1 as D (5 bases). Germline CDR1 is MDHEN and CDR2 is SYDVKM. V lost 6 bases and J lost 1, with 15 bases in between. This CDR3 is 15 amino acids long.

This chain uses TRBV30 with TRBJ2-7, with a possible D match to TRBD1 (5 bases). The CDR3 length is 13 residues. Trimming pared 2 bases from V and 5 bases from J, leaving 13 bases between. Per germline, CDR1 GTSNPN and CDR2 SVGIG (reference sequence). This CDR3 is CAWSRTDSHEQYF. The CDR3 coding sequence is TGTGCCTGGAGTCGAACCGACAGTCACGAGCAGTACTTC.

V gene TRBV4-2 combines with J gene TRBJ1-2; TRBD1 matches 7 bases. The CDR3 spans 16 residues. Germline trimming cut 4 bases from V and 5 bases from J; bases unmatched to any gene: 13. CDR1 LGHNA and CDR2 YNFKEQ come from the germline V gene. In DNA form, the CDR3 reads TGTGCCAGCAGCCGCCAGGGCAGGGGGACCGATTATGGCTACACCTTC. Its translation is CASSRQGRGTDYGYTF.

The chain carries TRBV30 and TRBJ1-1; perhaps TRBD1 as D (5 bases). Per the germline V gene, CDR1 is GTSNPN and CDR2 is SVGIG (reference sequence). The V end lost 0 bases, the J end lost 3 bases, and 17 bases lay between the germline ends. The CDR3 consists of 16 residues. The CDR3 reads CAWSVIGRWGDTEAFF. CDR3 in DNA: TGTGCCTGGAGTGTAATAGGCAGGTGGGGGGACACTGAAGCTTTCTTT.

The V and J genes are TRBV15 and TRBJ1-2; possible D gene TRBD1, 6 bases. With 1 base removed from V and 7 bases from J, the gap between germline ends came to 16 bases. Looked up from germline, CDR1 is LNHNV and CDR2 is YYDKDF (reference sequence). The CDR3 covers 15 residues. CDR3 nucleotide sequence: TGTGCCACCAGCAGAGGTGGGGGCGGTGTCGCTGGCTACACCTTC. Protein sequence: CATSRGGGGVAGYTF.

J is TRBJ2-7 and V is TRBV6-5; 10 nucleotides match TRBD2. Germline V lookup: CDR1 MNHEY, CDR2 SVGAGI. This CDR3 is 16 amino acids long. V was clipped by 4 bases and J by 2 bases; unmatched bases: 8. CDR3: CASSSLLAGLAYEQYF. The CDR3 DNA reads as TGTGCCAGCAGTTCCCTACTAGCGGGGTTAGCCTACGAGCAGTACTTC.

This chain connects TRBV12-5 to TRBJ2-1; no reliable D call. Germline V lookup: CDR1 LGHNT, CDR2 FRNRAP. CDR3 length equals 15 residues. V was shortened by 2 bases and J by 5 bases, with 13 bases between the two germline ends. CDR3 region: CASGLIGGHDNEQFF. The CDR3 coding sequence is TGTGCTAGTGGTTTGATTGGCGGCCATGACAATGAGCAGTTCTTC.

V gene TRBV4-3 combines with J gene TRBJ2-7; TRBD2 matches at 9 bases. Trimming took 0 bases from V and 3 from J; bases not matched to a gene: 6. The CDR3 totals 16 residues. The germline CDR1 and CDR2 sequences are LGHNA and YSLEER. The CDR3 DNA sequence: TGCGCCAGCAGCCAAGATCTCTCTAGCGGGATCTACGAGCAGTACTTC. Translation gives CASSQDLSSGIYEQYF.

The chain combines TRBV10-1 with TRBJ2-7; 7 bases are a match to TRBD1. Looked up from germline, CDR1 is WNHNN and CDR2 is SYGVQD (reference sequence). This CDR3 region has 13 residues. V was clipped by 6 bases and J by 5 bases; unmatched bases: 7. The chain's CDR3 is CASSRDSFNEQYF. The CDR3 region has the DNA TGCGCCAGCAGCCGGGACAGTTTCAACGAGCAGTACTTC.

As DNA, the CDR3 is TGTGCCACCCAAACAGAGGGCGGGTTGAACACTGAAGCTTTCTTT. Protein sequence: CATQTEGGLNTEAFF. The J gene is TRBJ1-1, the V gene TRBV7-8; D gene uncertain. CDR1 is SGHVS, CDR2 FQNEAQ, per germline. V was trimmed by 10 bases and J by 0 bases, leaving 18 bases between them. This CDR3 has 15 amino acids.